This T cell receptor (beta chain) was documented in a study of T cells in Graves' hyperthyroidism and ophthalmopathy. There were TCR beta CDR3 regions amplified from RNA transcripts. The HTBI primer set drove a first-round RT-PCR of the TCR CDR3. Each CDR3 protein gets one entry after TCRdb re-called the multiplex PCR reads with MiXCR. The profile shows 400,000 to 500,000 distinct CDR3 sequences, around 15% of them singletons. Only one count was recorded for this clonotype. Its antigen is unknown. It may be a read error: a sequence one base away is much more abundant. Regarding the study as a whole: In validation, the model predicted ophthalmopathy. These predictions came a median about 6.5 months before onset.

Diagnoses were established using clinical symptoms, serum thyroxine and TRAb, thyroid ultrasound and orbital computed tomography. This CDR3 has 14 residues. Deletions cut 7 bases from V and 10 bases from J, with 20 bases between. The source material was blood. The chain carries TRBV12-3 or TRBV12-4 and TRBJ2-1; D is unclear. The source of this sequence is a man aged 18 to 30 with Graves' ophthalmopathy. The CDR3 DNA sequence: TGTGCCAGCACCGGGCTGTCTTCTCTAGGGGAGCAGTTCTTC. Residues: CASTGLSSLGEQFF.